Detailed here is one T cell receptor (beta chain). Its antigen is unknown. Naive CD8 populations comprised CD45RO-negative cells positively selected for CCR7, excluding terminally differentiated effector memory CD45RA+ cells. The CDR3 totals 10 residues. V gave up 6 bases and J gave up 9 bases, with 9 bases separating them. Germline-derived CDR1 and CDR2 are SQVTM and ANQGSEA. The data were taken from a study of shared clonotypes between healthy human individuals. Broader study findings: Among donors, the sharing of clonotypes was expected to be influenced by sequencing depth.

Genomic DNA from each subset was divided evenly over several immunoSEQ plates. Some clones are missing from TCRdb's copy, which holds only in-frame ones; the method was immunoSEQ multiplex PCR. The sample carries some 580,000 clones, 95% to 98% recorded once. Sequenced material: naive CD8+ T cells sorted from blood. The sequence came from a man younger than 45 in good health. This rearrangement joins TRBV29-1 to TRBJ2-1, with D perhaps TRBD1 (6 bases). DNA of the CDR3: TGCAGCGTAACAGGGTCTGAGCAGTTCTTC. Translated, it gives CSVTGSEQFF.